The present T cell receptor beta chain was sequenced within a study of tumor-infiltrating lymphocytes in primary liver carcinoma. Across the whole study: Lesions, classed as T1-T3 N0M0, spanned about 4 to 11 cm across.

From unsorted bulk tissue weighing about 18-30 mg, DNA and RNA were co-extracted. Surgery removed the patients' primary liver carcinoma. Patients were treatment-naive with chronic HBV infection. Germline values: CDR1 SGHAT, CDR2 FQNNGV. There are 13 residues in the CDR3. Constant-region priming of 500 to 550 ng total RNA yielded TCR beta cDNA. Slightly modified ARM-PCR with three nested multiplex PCR rounds yielded TCR beta libraries. The first two PCR rounds used TRBV1-TRBV30 forward primers with a C-beta reverse primer, 9 to 10 cycles each. TCRdb used MiXCR to reprocess the multiplex PCR reads, holding one entry per CDR3 protein. The sample carries around 22,000 distinct CDR3 sequences, 70% to 90% recorded once. Study-wide results and caveats: Found in all five tumor regions were only about 7.5-25% of top clones.

For this clonotype: The antigen is unknown. At one end the junction does not follow the germline gene, possibly because of a read error.

The TCR comes from a young woman with primary liver carcinoma and hepatitis B virus infection. V usage is TRBV11-2 and J usage is TRBJ2-7; D unresolved. The source material was liver tumor tissue from sampling region 2. The subset denotes: tumor region T2, inferior pole. The CDR3 loop reads CARSLIISPEQYF. The CDR3 DNA is TGTGCCCGCAGCTTAATCATTTCCCCCGAGCAGTACTTC.